The clone carrying this T cell receptor (beta chain) was recorded many times. As yet, its antigen is unknown. These data originate in a study of spatial heterogeneity in lung cancer. Between the trimmed V and J ends, which lost 2 bases and 4 bases, there was a span of 10 bases. From germline, CDR1 is KGHSH and CDR2 LQKENI. The CDR3 runs to 14 residues. TCRdb re-called the 5' RACE reads with MiXCR, one entry per CDR3 protein. The sample contains about 48,000 distinct CDR3 sequences, approximately 5.7% of which appear only once. Sample time point: sample taken at primary tumor resection. Tumor, nontumor lung or frozen PBMC supplied whole RNA that was sequenced unsorted. Study findings and constraints: Blood carried ubiquitous expanded tumor TCRs more at resection than follow-up.

Sequencing used PBMCs, obtained at surgery. The V call is TRBV18, the J call TRBJ2-3; no firm D call. The clonotype originates from a male donor with early-stage non-small cell lung cancer. For the CDR3, the DNA is TGTGCCAGCTCACCAACTGGGCCCCCAGATACGCAGTATTTT. This codes for CASSPTGPPDTQYF.